The clone carrying this T cell receptor (beta chain) was counted a single time. What it binds is unknown. The PCR had 60 Vbeta and 13 Jbeta primers. The repertoire was sequenced with immunoSEQ multiplex PCR; TCRdb's copy has only in-frame clones and lacks some. The data contain approximately 120,000 clones, around 81% of them seen just once; the ten biggest clones take up 1.2%. Samples came from healthy bone marrow donors. In nominal health when sampled, donors likely had unrecorded immune exposures nonetheless. The source of the sample is a study of cytomegalovirus exposure and HLA in healthy donors. General study results and limits: A list of more than 150 TCR beta chains associated with cytomegalovirus was given.

V was clipped by 4 bases and J by 0 bases, with 13 bases between them. Germline V gives CDR1 MNHEY, CDR2 SVGAGI. CDR3 length equals 15 residues. The rearrangement uses TRBV6-5 and TRBJ2-7; D gene ambiguous. Material for sequencing was PBMCs. This receptor was taken from a female donor in good health and CMV-seronegative. DNA for the CDR3: TGTGCCAGCAGTTTGTTGTATGGCAGCTCCTACGAGCAGTACTTC. The encoded protein is CASSLLYGSSYEQYF.